The rows below give T cell receptor beta chains drawn from one sample of a study of CD8 T cells in ankylosing spondylitis. TCRdb re-called the 5' RACE reads through MiXCR, storing one row per CDR3 protein. Of roughly 120,000 distinct CDR3 sequences in the sample, roughly 15% were seen once. The sample consisted of blood, either unsorted or a sorted T cell fraction (not recorded which). The receptors were gathered from a female donor with ankylosing spondylitis or in good health (not recorded which). Each CDR3 is given with its conserved first and last residue. A D gene is named only where the DNA matches it firmly. Clone size is stated in some rows and not others, as once, few, many or a class when expanded.

CDR3 protein | CDR3 DNA | clone size | D gene | J gene | V gene
CASSRQLYTGELFF | TGTGCCAGCAGTCGGCAGCTATACACCGGGGAGCTGTTTTTT | many | . | TRBJ2-2 | TRBV28
CASSVREGGVEQFF | TGTGCCAGCAGCGTAAGGGAGGGAGGGGTTGAGCAGTTCTTC | . | TRBD2 | TRBJ2-1 | TRBV9
CASSSGLAGGSYEQYF | TGCGCCAGCAGCTCGGGACTAGCGGGAGGATCCTACGAGCAGTACTTC | . | TRBD2 | TRBJ2-7 | TRBV5-1
CSANTGTGETEAFF | TGCAGTGCTAACACCGGGACAGGGGAAACTGAAGCTTTCTTT | . | TRBD1 | TRBJ1-1 | TRBV20-1
CAWKGDAPLMGYTF | TGTGCCTGGAAAGGGGACGCCCCTTTGATGGGCTACACCTTC | . | . | TRBJ1-2 | TRBV30
CASSLPQGTDTQYF | TGCGCCAGCAGCTTGCCACAGGGCACAGATACGCAGTATTTT | few | . | TRBJ2-3 | TRBV5-1
CASSPRGGQSDNEQFF | TGCGCCAGCAGCCCAAGGGGGGGGCAGTCGGACAATGAGCAGTTCTTC | . | . | TRBJ2-1 | TRBV5-1
CATTGLRYNSPLHF | TGTGCCACCACGGGACTCCGCTATAATTCACCCCTCCACTTT | . | . | TRBJ1-6 | TRBV27
CASTGFTEAFF | TGTGCCAGTACAGGATTCACTGAAGCTTTCTTT | many | . | TRBJ1-1 | TRBV2
CASRPRQGNSDNSPLHF | TGTGCCAGCAGGCCTAGACAGGGCAACTCAGATAATTCACCCCTCCACTTT | many | TRBD1 | TRBJ1-6 | TRBV6-1
CASSYRGASSYEQYF | TGCGCCAGCAGCTACAGGGGTGCCAGCTCCTACGAGCAGTACTTC | . | TRBD1 | TRBJ2-7 | TRBV5-1
CASSPMWEGGGSSYEQYF | TGTGCCAGCAGCCCCATGTGGGAGGGCGGGGGAAGCTCCTACGAGCAGTACTTC | . | TRBD2 | TRBJ2-7 | TRBV7-8
CSVEETVNYGYTF | TGCAGCGTTGAAGAGACTGTTAACTATGGCTACACCTTC | many | . | TRBJ1-2 | TRBV29-1
CASSPGGLADNEQFF | TGTGCCAGCAGCCCTGGGGGACTAGCGGACAATGAGCAGTTCTTC | . | TRBD2 | TRBJ2-1 | TRBV9
CASSLGGPSHEQFF | TGTGCCAGCAGCCTGGGAGGGCCTTCACATGAGCAGTTCTTC | . | TRBD2 | TRBJ2-1 | TRBV12-3/TRBV12-4
CSASHPKSDYYNEQFF | TGCAGTGCTAGTCACCCCAAAAGCGATTACTACAATGAGCAGTTCTTC | many | . | TRBJ2-1 | TRBV20-1
CASSVDIRTSNEKLFF | TGTGCCAGCAGCGTAGACATTCGGACGAGTAATGAAAAACTGTTTTTT | . | . | TRBJ1-4 | TRBV9
CASSAKGHQPQHF | TGTGCCAGCAGCGCGAAAGGGCACCAGCCCCAGCATTTT | many | . | TRBJ1-5 | TRBV5-6
CASTTRGVSEQYF | TGTGCCAGCACCACGCGGGGGGTAAGCGAGCAGTACTTC | . | TRBD2 | TRBJ2-7 | TRBV7-2
CSGNMNTEAFF | TGCAGCGGGAACATGAACACTGAAGCTTTCTTT | many | . | TRBJ1-1 | TRBV29-1
CASSSSLGTGELFF | TGCGCCAGCAGCTCGAGTCTGGGGACCGGGGAGCTGTTTTTT | . | . | TRBJ2-2 | TRBV5-1
CSVGRRDEQYF | TGCAGCGTTGGTCGCAGGGACGAGCAGTACTTC | . | . | TRBJ2-7 | TRBV29-1
CASSPAGGNRAFF | TGTGCCAGCAGCCCGGCAGGGGGGAATCGAGCTTTCTTT | few | TRBD1 | TRBJ1-1 | TRBV7-9
CSALSTQGLTDTQYF | TGCAGTGCTTTGTCGACCCAGGGGCTTACAGATACGCAGTATTTT | many | . | TRBJ2-3 | TRBV20-1
CASSLVPGGMRETQYF | TGCGCCAGCAGCTTGGTGCCAGGGGGGATGCGAGAGACCCAGTACTTC | . | . | TRBJ2-5 | TRBV5-1
CSVMGTSGSADTGELFF | TGCAGCGTTATGGGGACTAGCGGGAGCGCGGACACCGGGGAGCTGTTTTTT | . | TRBD2 | TRBJ2-2 | TRBV29-1
CASSLFSGTTNTGELFF | TGCGCCAGCAGCTTATTTAGCGGGACAACGAACACCGGGGAGCTGTTTTTT | many | TRBD2 | TRBJ2-2 | TRBV5-1
CASSQDPGQGARQTQYF | TGCGCCAGCAGCCAAGACCCTGGACAGGGGGCGCGGCAGACCCAGTACTTC | . | TRBD1 | TRBJ2-5 | TRBV4-1
CATSDAGRDEQFF | TGTGCCACCAGTGATGCGGGGAGGGATGAGCAGTTCTTC | few | TRBD2 | TRBJ2-1 | TRBV24-1
CASSLQGDGTEAFF | TGCGCCAGCAGCTTGCAGGGGGATGGTACTGAAGCTTTCTTT | . | TRBD1 | TRBJ1-1 | TRBV5-1
CASSPLLPNTDTQYF | TGTGCCAGCTCACCTCTTCTACCAAACACAGATACGCAGTATTTT | . | . | TRBJ2-3 | TRBV18
CATSRDFLQGDYGYTF | TGTGCCACCAGCAGAGATTTTTTGCAGGGAGACTATGGCTACACCTTC | few | . | TRBJ1-2 | TRBV15
CASSQAAGAGTEAFF | TGTGCCAGCAGCCAGGCTGCGGGGGCGGGGACTGAAGCTTTCTTT | few | . | TRBJ1-1 | TRBV3-1
CASRPTGGIDEQYF | TGTGCCAGCAGACCGACAGGGGGCATCGACGAGCAGTACTTC | . | TRBD1 | TRBJ2-7 | TRBV6-1
CASSLLGLNTGELFF | TGCGCCAGCAGCTTGCTGGGTCTGAACACCGGGGAGCTGTTTTTT | many | . | TRBJ2-2 | TRBV5-1
CAAGGLRYEQYF | TGTGCCGCCGGCGGGCTTAGATACGAGCAGTACTTC | few | . | TRBJ2-7 | TRBV30
CASSLGRDRWGTEAFF | TGTGCCAGCAGTTTAGGGAGGGACAGGTGGGGGACTGAAGCTTTCTTT | many | TRBD1 | TRBJ1-1 | TRBV12-3/TRBV12-4
CASSLPFGAMEAFF | TGTGCCAGCAGCTTACCTTTTGGTGCCATGGAAGCTTTCTTT | few | . | TRBJ1-1 | TRBV7-9
CASSPGHGGPIGETQYF | TGTGCCAGCAGCCCCGGCCACGGGGGGCCCATTGGGGAGACCCAGTACTTC | . | . | TRBJ2-5 | TRBV7-2
CASSLGLAGAVYYEQYF | TGTGCCAGCAGCTTGGGACTAGCGGGGGCGGTCTACTACGAGCAGTACTTC | . | TRBD2 | TRBJ2-7 | TRBV5-6
CASTTRSGANVLTF | TGTGCCAGTACAACCCGCTCTGGGGCCAACGTCCTGACTTTC | . | . | TRBJ2-6 | TRBV19
CASRSGTQDYEQYF | TGTGCCAGCAGATCCGGGACACAGGACTACGAGCAGTACTTC | many | . | TRBJ2-7 | TRBV6-1
CASSFSPGRTPKNIQYF | TGTGCCAGCAGTTTCTCTCCCGGACGCACCCCCAAAAACATTCAGTACTTC | . | . | TRBJ2-4 | TRBV12-3/TRBV12-4
CASSPSGQGVEQYF | TGTGCCAGCAGTCCATCGGGACAGGGGGTTGAGCAGTACTTC | many | TRBD1 | TRBJ2-7 | TRBV27
CASSLVGTSYEQYF | TGTGCCAGCAGCTTAGTCGGGACCTCCTACGAGCAGTACTTC | . | . | TRBJ2-7 | TRBV7-2
CASSVSRTSHQYNEQFF | TGTGCCAGCAGCGTATCTCGGACTAGCCATCAATACAATGAGCAGTTCTTC | many | TRBD2 | TRBJ2-1 | TRBV9
CAVSPRRDGYTF | TGTGCCGTATCCCCTAGGAGGGATGGCTACACCTTC | many | . | TRBJ1-2 | TRBV6-6
CASSRDSLGGYTF | TGTGCCAGCAGTCGAGACAGCCTCGGTGGCTACACCTTC | few | . | TRBJ1-2 | TRBV12-3/TRBV12-4
CASSLGGTGFSETQYF | TGTGCCAGCAGTTTAGGCGGGACAGGGTTTTCAGAGACCCAGTACTTC | . | TRBD1 | TRBJ2-5 | TRBV28
CSARGPPIAGDNEQFF | TGCAGTGCTAGAGGGCCACCTATAGCGGGAGACAATGAGCAGTTCTTC | few | TRBD2 | TRBJ2-1 | TRBV20-1
CASSTVAATGGYNEQFF | TGTGCCAGCAGCACCGTAGCGGCGACTGGAGGCTACAATGAGCAGTTCTTC | many | . | TRBJ2-1 | TRBV13
CASSYGTVYGYTF | TGTGCCAGCAGTTACGGGACGGTCTATGGCTACACCTTC | . | . | TRBJ1-2 | TRBV12-3/TRBV12-4